This T cell receptor beta chain was captured in a study of T cells in narcolepsy. Looking at the study overall: Donors had narcolepsy type 1 or type 2, or were healthy controls. Findings and caveats of the study: In some patient and control memory CD4+ samples, autoreactive clones were absent. HCRT-specific and TRIB2-specific autoreactive clonotypes appeared among same-patient CSF and blood CD4+ clonotypes. Healthy controls reportedly lacked the autoreactive clonotypes serially found in patients' blood.

Germline V gene lookup returns CDR1 KGHSH and CDR2 LQKENI. The CDR3 is 16 residues long. Losses at the gene ends were 3 bases for V and 7 bases for J; bases not matched to a gene: 9. This table comes from immunoSEQ multiplex PCR, and its TCRdb copy is limited to in-frame clones, with some not included. The sample carries tens of thousands of clones, around 92% recorded once. Regarding this clone: Its antigen is currently unknown.

The chain couples TRBV18 to TRBJ2-2; 9 positions match TRBD2. Sequenced material: CD45RA- memory CD4+ T cells from PBMCs. The receptor was derived from a human donor with narcolepsy. In DNA form, the CDR3 reads TGTGCCAGCTCACCCTATGACACGACTAGCGGCGGGGAGCTGTTTTTT. Protein: CASSPYDTTSGGELFF.